This TCR beta chain was found in a study of blood T cell repertoires in COVID-19. Study-level information: From the United States, Italy and Spain came samples of acute and convalescent COVID-19.

The CDR3 is made up of 15 amino acids. CDR1 SGHAT and CDR2 FQNNGV come from the germline V gene. V gave up 5 bases and J gave up 2 bases; unmatched junction bases: 6. Produced via immunoSEQ multiplex PCR; TCRdb's table is partial and in-frame only. This sample carries under 150,000 clones, roughly 80% of them seen once, and the ten largest clones take approximately 18%. This TCR came from a woman at least 80 years old with acute or convalescent COVID-19. The sequencing sample was made of peripheral blood. The chain combines TRBV11-2 with TRBJ2-3; 8 bases agree with TRBD1. The DNA of the CDR3 is TGTGCCAGCAGCGATGGACAGGGAAACACAGATACGCAGTATTTT. Its translation is CASSDGQGNTDTQYF.